What follows are 8 T cell receptor beta chains derived from one specimen sequenced in a study of radiotherapy plus CTLA-4 blockade in lung cancer. Assay: immunoSEQ multiplex PCR; the TCRdb copy retains only in-frame clones and omits some. This sample carries about 60,000 clones, 70% to 80% of them seen once, and the ten largest clones take 2.5% to 3%. The sequenced sample was peripheral blood, obtained from a patient treated with radiotherapy plus ipilimumab. Receptors originate from a human donor with non-small cell lung cancer who had a complete response to radiotherapy plus ipilimumab.

Written as DNA, the CDR3 is TGTGCCAGCAGCTTAGGCCCTGGGCTATACGAGCAGTACTTC. The encoded protein is CASSLGPGLYEQYF. The chain couples TRBV7-2 to TRBJ2-7, with no clear D. Trimming cost V 1 base and J 4 bases, with 11 bases left between them. Germline V gene data show CDR1 as SGHTA and CDR2 as FQGNSA. The CDR3 has 14 residues.

The CDR3 region has the DNA TGTGCCAGCTCACCTCAGGAGGGCACTGAAGCTTTCTTT. This translates into CASSPQEGTEAFF. The genes are TRBV18 and TRBJ1-1; D is unclear. V lost 3 bases and J 4 bases, leaving 9 bases between the germline ends. CDR1 and CDR2 from the germline V gene are KGHSH and LQKENI. The CDR3 has 13 residues.

The V gene is TRBV19, the J gene TRBJ1-5; D remains ambiguous. The germline V and J ends were trimmed by 1 base and 1 base, with 11 bases remaining between them. The CDR3 loop spans 16 amino acids. Germline V gene sequence: CDR1 LNHDA, CDR2 SQIVND (reference sequence). The CDR3 DNA is TGTGCCAGTAGTATAGTTCGTCAGAAAAGCAATCAGCCCCAGCATTTT. Translating gives CASSIVRQKSNQPQHF.

The chain links TRBV29-1 to TRBJ2-1; 12 bases align to TRBD2. Germline trimming cut 6 bases from V and 4 bases from J; bases unmatched to any gene: 4. Looked up from germline, CDR1 is SQVTM and CDR2 is ANQGSEA. The CDR3 contains 14 residues. DNA of the CDR3: TGCAGCGTCTTCACTAGCGGGAGGTACAATGAGCAGTTCTTC. It codes for CSVFTSGRYNEQFF.

The chain employs TRBV7-2 and TRBJ2-6; no clear D. From germline, CDR1 is SGHTA and CDR2 FQGNSA. The CDR3 loop spans 16 amino acids. The V end was cut by 5 bases, the J end by 0 bases, with 11 bases between. CDR3 region: CASSIQRSSGANVLTF. The CDR3 DNA sequence: TGTGCCAGCAGCATTCAGCGTAGCTCTGGGGCCAACGTCCTGACTTTC.

The chain uses TRBV18 and TRBJ2-7, with D perhaps TRBD1 (6 bases). Germline CDR1 is KGHSH and CDR2 is LQKENI. Trimming took off 0 bases at V and 6 bases at J, with 12 bases between the two ends. CDR3 length equals 14 residues. The CDR3 sequence: CASSPPAPRGEQYF. The DNA for the CDR3 is TGTGCCAGCTCACCACCCGCACCCAGGGGCGAGCAGTACTTC. The full variable domain, rest sourced from reference TRBV18 and TRBJ2-7, is NAGVMQNPRHLVRRRGQEARLRCSPMKGHSHVYWYRQLPEEGLKFMVYLQKENIIDESGMPKERFSAEFPKEGPSILRIQQVVRGDSAAYFCASSPPAPRGEQYFGPGTRLTVT.

The J gene is TRBJ2-5, the V gene TRBV10-2; 7 nucleotides align to TRBD1. The J call is uncertain, as TRBJ2-7 better fits the DNA end. The CDR3 is 13 residues long. CDR1 WSHSY and CDR2 SAAADI come from the germline V gene. CDR3 coding DNA: TGCGCCAGCAAACCGGGACAGAACTACGAGCAGTACTTC. This gives the protein CASKPGQNYEQYF.

This sequence joins TRBV11-3 and TRBJ2-2; D unclear. The CDR3 sequence is 14 residues long. Germline assignment: CDR1 SGHNT and CDR2 YENEEA. Trimming took off 5 bases at V and 7 bases at J, with 14 bases between the two ends. Here the CDR3 DNA reads TGTGCCAGCAGCCCCAGGCACGGTTACGGGGAGCTGTTTTTT. This codes for CASSPRHGYGELFF.